This entry concerns a single TCR beta chain. Only one count was recorded for this clone. Its antigen remains unidentified. One base away there is no much larger clone; base qualities are not given. The cohort was made up of 666 healthy bone marrow donors. At the time of sampling, every cohort member was nominally healthy, though immune exposures that went unrecorded were likely present. The donor was CMV seropositive and belonged to the group of 250 to 350 seropositive cohort members. Every donor gave a peripheral blood sample, and the peripheral blood mononuclear cells from that sample were used for TCR beta sequencing. The Qiagen DNeasy Blood Extraction Kit was used to extract genomic DNA from the blood cell samples. From cysteine to phenylalanine, the CDR3 is 15 amino acids long. Left in the record is the CDR3 DNA by itself, 45 bases read in frame from the first base. The germline V gene encodes CDR1 SGHTA and CDR2 FQGTGA. Trimming leaves V shorter by 4 bases and J shorter by 7 bases, with the junction holding 7 bases beyond the gene matches.

Libraries were built with the immunoSEQ multiplex PCR assay. A mixture of 60 forward primers for TCR Vbeta segments and 13 reverse primers for TCR Jbeta segments was used in the multiplex PCR. The CDR3 region of rearranged TCR beta genes was amplified from genomic DNA with a multiplex PCR assay. On the Illumina HiSeq System, the amplified TCR beta libraries were sequenced as 87-base-pair reads. The authors processed their data as follows. A later analysis tallied roughly 80 million unique TCR beta chains across the 550 to 850 repertoires, and approximately 9.9 million of those chains were shared by two or more donors. To remove PCR and sequencing errors, raw reads were error-corrected and collapsed into unique sequences using a nearest-neighbor algorithm that merged closely related sequences. To assign V, D and J gene segments, CDR3 sequences were aligned to IMGT reference sequences. For a sequence to be retained, at least a six-nucleotide match to both a V gene segment and a J gene segment was required. A rearrangement was called productive if the CDR3 had no stop codons and remained in frame with V and J, and every other rearrangement was called non-productive. Following IMGT convention, CDR3 was defined as the stretch from the second conserved V-encoded cysteine to the conserved J-encoded phenylalanine. In an earlier analysis of 550 to 650 of the donors, sequences lacking an unambiguous match to a single V gene segment were excluded. In an earlier analysis of 587 of the donors, a V segment was called functional when productive rearrangements were above 56.7%, and segregating when the standard deviation between donors exceeded 5%. A statistical classification framework was built to diagnose cytomegalovirus status from the catalog of TCR beta chain sequences. A later analysis assigned V and J genes by comparing TCR nucleotide sequences with IMGT/GENE-DB human TR gene sequences. Using the TCRdist pipeline, a later analysis assigned CDR3 sequences along with most-parsimonious VDJ recombination scenarios. A later analysis defined each TCR beta chain by its CDR3 amino acid sequence plus V-gene family, and excluded reads lacking a unique V-gene family. In a later analysis, a few hundred highly shared, low-generation-probability nucleotide sequences were removed to address suspected cross-contamination and a sequencing artifact. A later analysis calculated a clonal expansion index for each public chain from normalized within-repertoire ranks of inferred template counts. A later analysis computed generation probabilities with a VDJ recombination model fitted to out-of-frame rearrangements, and checked the results against IGoR. In a later analysis, hypergeometric tests were used to score TCR-TCR, TCR-HLA and TCR-CMV co-occurrence, with a repertoire-size bias correction applied to TCR pairs. False discovery rates were estimated in a later analysis by permuting HLA or CMV assignments 20 times. In a later analysis, co-occurring TCRs were grouped using DBSCAN, and TCRdist sequence similarity was added for clustering within HLA-allele-positive subsets. Co-occurrence clustering excluded repertoires with fewer than 30,000 or more than 120,000 public chains, plus five with anomalous nucleotide sharing. TCRdb carries this immuneACCESS record with in-frame sequences only. Its versions omit some clonotypes, under half of them owing to an unresolved V gene in the studies checked, with the rest unexplained. That table supplies the V and J calls and clone size; D and trimming were determined from the DNA. The sample table holds around 230,000 clones, of which 82% were seen once. Approximately 6% of the sample is in the top ten clones.

The source of the sample is a study of cytomegalovirus exposure and HLA in healthy donors (dated by TCRdb to about 2017). Regarding the research as a whole: An earlier analysis of some 600 of the donors reported around 280 Gb of sequence data and around 110 million unique TCR beta sequences obtained from about 170 million T cells. Roughly 300 gigabases of sequencing data and roughly 80 million unique TCR sequences made up an early release that covered 640 HLA-typed donors. High-throughput TCR immunosequencing, statistical association of individual TCRs with disease status, and machine learning were combined to predict cytomegalovirus infection status. A later genetic analysis used genome-wide SNP genotypes for about 65% of the roughly 700 donors, treating that subset as a discovery cohort. An earlier analysis of about 600 of the donors used high-throughput TCR beta sequencing to judge whether each TCR beta V gene segment behaved as functional or pseudogenic. The T cell repertoires of under 750 subjects were profiled by immunosequencing and related to cytomegalovirus serostatus. A separate validation cohort of over 95 different subjects was used in addition to the 666-subject first cohort. A later analysis re-examined previously published TCR beta repertoires from more than 650 donors and added high-resolution HLA genotyping to investigate patterns of TCR occurrence. Donor age, sex, ethnicity and CMV serostatus were compiled alongside the repertoire data. Every discovery cohort repertoire had been produced on one sequencing platform. Among 398 genotyped donors of the cohort, an average of approximately 240,000 unique TCR beta nucleotide sequences were sequenced per donor, around 18% of them non-productive. In the later analysis, no new phenotypic data were used to find candidate immune exposures; instead, reliance was placed on TCR beta sequences and their occurrence across donors. The aim of the study was to test whether cataloging public T cell receptors could identify signatures of past pathogen exposure. The number of typed donors differed by locus: about 629-630 for A, B, C, DRB1 and DQB1; 500 to 550 for DQA1; roughly 600 for DPA1; and around 470 for DPB1. Of the roughly 400 genotyped donors, 65% to 90% fell in the genetic ancestry cluster associated with self-reported Caucasian donors. About five DR-DQ haplotypes were treated as single units for association and clustering because of strong linkage in the cohort. Class I and class II HLA loci were covered by the typing at four-digit resolution.

Broad study findings and their caveats: A further reported finding was that TCR beta sequences accurately predicted the HLA-A and HLA-B alleles for most subjects in the first cohort. For the cohort, immune exposure information was limited to CMV serostatus. Most TCR sequences were seen in very few donors, while some public TCRs were found in many individuals. Some IMGT-functional V segments, including TRBV6-2 and TRBV6-3, could not be told apart with the 87-base-pair reads, so those segments were excluded. Assigning TCR associations to individual alleles was difficult when HLA alleles, especially DR and DQ, strongly co-occurred. The authors suggested that the approach could potentially be extended to other disease states and immunological phenotypes. Roughly uniform sequencing depth across donors was assumed in presence/absence analyses, although this assumption may not hold. Compared with the roughly 670-donor mean, donors in an Asian-associated ancestry cluster had fewer N-insertions in productive TCRs, according to a later genetic analysis. HLA typing was unavailable for some donors at each locus, so association tests used only the typed subset. The classifier was reported to diagnose cytomegalovirus status with high specificity and sensitivity in both the original and validation cohorts. In a later analysis, HLA-associated TCR beta chains were found to be more clonally expanded and to have lower generation probabilities than equally common non-associated chains. In a later analysis, some 17,000 TCR beta sequences were associated with specific HLA alleles at a false discovery rate of 0.05. Several of the top co-occurrence clusters appeared to be linked to parvovirus B19, influenza, CMV and Epstein-Barr virus, according to a later analysis. According to a later analysis, most CMV-associated TCR beta chains appeared to be HLA-restricted, and the HLA associations seemed to be driven largely by CMV exposure. Because counts were too low, 15 to 20 rarely observed V segments, including chromosome 9 orphons, were excluded from the earlier analysis of 587 of the donors. A cluster of highly shared sequence variants was judged likely to represent a technical artifact of the sequencing pipeline. In a later genetic analysis, a missense DCLRE1C variant was associated with V-gene and J-gene trimming of TCR beta chains, and the association was replicated in an independent cohort. This cohort had only TCR beta chains sequenced, and the lack of alpha or paired-chain data limited which features could be detected. Three of the identified cytomegalovirus-associated TCR beta chains were confirmed in vitro to be specific for cytomegalovirus antigens. According to a later analysis, TCR association rates differed among HLA loci, with DRB1 alleles showing the most associated TCRs and HLA-C alleles showing the fewest. Linkage disequilibrium might explain the correlated functional status among segregating V segments, but an unknown experimental factor could not be excluded. In the study, around 150 TCR beta chains were listed as associated with cytomegalovirus. In an earlier analysis of 450 to 750 of the donors, most TCR beta V segments appeared in productive rearrangements about 87% or about 30% of the time, broadly matching IMGT annotations.

Recombination joined TRBV7-3 with TRBJ2-3; TRBD2 fits 11 bases in the junction. The specimen was PBMCs. This TCR came from a man aged 35 to 55 in good health and CMV-seropositive. The DNA sequence is as follows: TGTGCCAGCAGCTCCTCCGGGACTAGCGGATATACGCAGTATTTT. Its translation reads: CASSSSGTSGYTQYF.